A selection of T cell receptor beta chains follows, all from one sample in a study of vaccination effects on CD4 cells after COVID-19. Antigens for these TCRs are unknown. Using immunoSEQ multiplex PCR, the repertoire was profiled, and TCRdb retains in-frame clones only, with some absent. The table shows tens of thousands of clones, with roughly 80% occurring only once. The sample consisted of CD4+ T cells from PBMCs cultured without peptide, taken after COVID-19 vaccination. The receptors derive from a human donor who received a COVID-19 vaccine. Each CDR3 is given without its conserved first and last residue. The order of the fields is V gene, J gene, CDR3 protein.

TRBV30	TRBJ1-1	AWSVQPGQGNTEAF
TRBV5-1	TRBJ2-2	ASSPVGQDPGELF
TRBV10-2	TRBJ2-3	ASTVERGTTDTQY
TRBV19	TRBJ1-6	ASSGVDSPLH
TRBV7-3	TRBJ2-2	ASSRGGEYTGELF
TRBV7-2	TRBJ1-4	ASSQYRATNEKLF
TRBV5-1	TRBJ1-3	ASSSGPEGTGNTIY
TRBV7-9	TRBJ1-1	ASSPISTGGRTEAF
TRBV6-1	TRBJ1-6	ASSEGRSYNSPLH
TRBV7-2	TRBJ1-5	ASSLATASNQPQH
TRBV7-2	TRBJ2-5	ASSPGRSQETQY
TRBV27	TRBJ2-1	ASGGRNNEQF
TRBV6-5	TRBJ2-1	ASSSTSDRGRF
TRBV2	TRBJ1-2	ASSGPGTWGYT
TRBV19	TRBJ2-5	ASSRTISQETQY
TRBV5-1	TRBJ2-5	ASSLLGIAVVQETQY
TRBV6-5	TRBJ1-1	ASSLDATEAF
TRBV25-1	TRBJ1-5	ASRSVEYSNQPQH
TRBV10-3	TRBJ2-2	AISAGTDNTGELF
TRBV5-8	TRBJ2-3	ASPGLAINVATDTQY
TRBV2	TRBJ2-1	ASTSGAVLGEQF
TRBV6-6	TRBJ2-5	ASRPTSGGGETQY
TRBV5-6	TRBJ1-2	ASSHRGPDYGYT
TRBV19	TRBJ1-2	ASTPLRDLYGYT
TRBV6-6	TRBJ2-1	ASSPKGGLAASSSYNEQF
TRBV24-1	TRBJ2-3	ATSDPTQGRTDTQY
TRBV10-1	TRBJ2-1	ASSEFGTSVNEQF
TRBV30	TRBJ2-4	AWHSRASGKNIQY
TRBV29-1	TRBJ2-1	SVERSYNEQF
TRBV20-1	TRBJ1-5	SASGQGSGQPQH
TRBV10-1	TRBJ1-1	ASSEGARTEAF
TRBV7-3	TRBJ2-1	ASSSSGGLYNEQF
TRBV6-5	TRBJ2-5	ASSPPGLQETQY
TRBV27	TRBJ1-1	ASSLGPDSGVTEAF
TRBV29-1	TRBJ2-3	SVEKQGADTQY
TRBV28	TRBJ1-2	ASSLGRGMNYGYT
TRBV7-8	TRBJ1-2	ASSLVENYGYT
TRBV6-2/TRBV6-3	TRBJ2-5	ASSYGGTGETQY
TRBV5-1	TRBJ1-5	ASSLTGSNQPQH
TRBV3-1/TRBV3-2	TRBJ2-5	ASSRRGGQETQY
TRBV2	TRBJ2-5	ASSEWGSPETQY
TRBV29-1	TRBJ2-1	SVEGARGGPWGF
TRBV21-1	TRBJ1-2	ASSKERRIGKGVGGYT
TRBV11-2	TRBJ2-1	ASSKTSGGYEQF